The present T cell receptor beta chain was sequenced within a study of T cell repertoires in cytomegalovirus infection. Looking at the study overall: From public TCR beta signatures came an indication of both CMV infection and matching HLA type.

Comment on this clonotype: Antigen specificity is unknown.

General study findings and limits: The ex vivo response was dominated by HLA-C-restricted CMV-specific TCR beta clonotypes. Cumulative public TCR beta family frequency identified CMV carriers with the relevant HLA.

Using its own MiXCR run on the reads, TCRdb lists one record per CDR3 protein. In the table there are fewer than 300,000 distinct CDR3 sequences, roughly 26% of which are singletons. The TCR comes from a human donor in good health (CMV status not recorded). Some clones in this sample may be carry-over from other donors' samples. The sample was PBMCs.

The CDR3: CASGGPATQYF. DNA of the CDR3: TGTGCCAGCGGAGGTCCCGCGACCCAGTACTTC. V gene TRBV28 combines with J gene TRBJ2-5; possible D gene TRBD2, 5 bases. Deletions cut 8 bases from V and 7 bases from J, with 11 bases between. This CDR3 is 11 amino acids long. Germline loops: CDR1 MDHEN, CDR2 SYDVKM. The full variable domain, completed using reference TRBV28 and TRBJ2-5, is DVKVTQSSRYLVKRTGEKVFLECVQDMDHENMFWYRQDPGLGLRLIYFSYDVKMKEKGDIPEGYSVSREKKERFSLILESASTNQTSMYLCASGGPATQYFGPGTRLLVL.